The rows below give T cell receptor beta chains drawn from one sample of a study of cytomegalovirus exposure and HLA in healthy donors. Sequenced by immunoSEQ multiplex PCR; TCRdb stores in-frame clones only, minus some. The data show about 140,000 clones, with 77% seen just once and approximately 4% held by the top ten. The sequenced sample was PBMCs. The receptor source for this set is a male donor in good health and CMV-seronegative. The CDR3 runs from the conserved cysteine through the conserved F or W. A D gene is named only where the DNA matches it firmly. Some rows mark clone size as missing; the rest say once, few, many or name a class of expanded clone.

v_call	cdr3_length	j_call	clone_size	d_call	cdr3_nt	cdr3_aa
TRBV5-1	15	TRBJ2-1	once	TRBD2	TGCGCCAGCAGCTTCGTAGCGGGAGCCTACAATGAGCAGTTCTTC	CASSFVAGAYNEQFF
TRBV14	16	TRBJ2-7	-	TRBD1	TGTGCCAGCAGCCAAGACAGGGGGCGCTTAGGCTACGAGCAGTACTTC	CASSQDRGRLGYEQYF
TRBV7-2	15	TRBJ1-1	few	TRBD1	TGTGCCAGCAGCTTTCAGGGGGCCGGGAACACTGAAGCTTTCTTT	CASSFQGAGNTEAFF
TRBV11-2	16	TRBJ2-2	-	-	TGTGCCAGCAGCTTAAGAGCGGGCAAACCTTCGGGGGAGCTGTTTTTT	CASSLRAGKPSGELFF
TRBV9	14	TRBJ2-7	-	-	TGTGCCAGCATCAACAGGGTAGCCATCTACGAGCAGTACTTC	CASINRVAIYEQYF
TRBV4-2	14	TRBJ2-7	-	TRBD2	TGTGCCAGCAGCCAAGAACGGGGGGCCTACGAGCAGTACTTC	CASSQERGAYEQYF
TRBV5-5	15	TRBJ1-5	-	-	TGTGCCAGCAGCTCCGTCTCAGGGCCCAATCAGCCCCAGCATTTT	CASSSVSGPNQPQHF
TRBV4-1	16	TRBJ1-2	-	TRBD1	TGCGCCAGCAGCCAAGACTGGGGACAGGGCCTCTATGGCTACACCTTC	CASSQDWGQGLYGYTF
TRBV7-9	14	TRBJ2-5	-	-	TGTGCCAGCAGCCGAGGACAAAGTAAGGAGACCCAGTACTTC	CASSRGQSKETQYF
TRBV5-1	17	TRBJ2-4	-	TRBD2	TGCGCCAGCAGCTTGGCCGCGGCTAGCGGGAGGGCGAACATTCAGTACTTC	CASSLAAASGRANIQYF
TRBV7-9	16	TRBJ2-3	once	-	TGTGCCAGCAGAAACCGTGGTGGCTCCCACACAGATACGCAGTATTTT	CASRNRGGSHTDTQYF
TRBV5-8	19	TRBJ1-5	-	TRBD1	TGTGCCAGCAGCTTGGCTAACGACAGGGGCGCGGGTGGCAATCAGCCCCAGCATTTT	CASSLANDRGAGGNQPQHF
TRBV6-7	12	TRBJ1-2	-	-	TGTGGGCGGGGTCCTTCCCCCTATGGCTACACCTTC	CGRGPSPYGYTF
TRBV18	13	TRBJ2-7	-	-	TGTGCCAGCTCACCAAGTAAGGGGTACGAGCAGTACTTC	CASSPSKGYEQYF
TRBV14	12	TRBJ1-2	-	-	TGTGCCAGCAGCCAAGTTCTTAAAGGACACCACTTC	CASSQVLKGHHF
TRBV19	14	TRBJ2-1	-	-	TGTGTCACCGACTATCTCCCCCGGTACAATGAGCAGTTCTTC	CVTDYLPRYNEQFF
TRBV5-1	15	TRBJ1-6	few	-	TGCGCCAGCAGCTTGGCTACAACATCAGGTTCACCCCTCCACTTT	CASSLATTSGSPLHF
TRBV7-2	16	TRBJ2-7	-	-	TGTGCCAGCAGTTTCTGGGCGGGTCCCTCTTCCTACGAGCAGTACTTC	CASSFWAGPSSYEQYF
TRBV19	15	TRBJ1-4	-	-	TGTGCCAGTAGTACGGCCGGGGCGGGGAGCGAAAAACTGTTTTTT	CASSTAGAGSEKLFF
TRBV10-3	15	TRBJ2-5	-	-	TGTGCCATCAGTGGTCTAGCGGGACAGGGGGAGACCCAGTACTTC	CAISGLAGQGETQYF
TRBV19	13	TRBJ2-3	-	-	TGTGCCACCTCCCCCCTTCCCACAGATACGCAGTATTTT	CATSPLPTDTQYF
TRBV28	16	TRBJ2-1	-	TRBD2	TGTGCCAGCAGTTCGCACGTAGCGGGTTCCTACAATGAGCAGTTCTTC	CASSSHVAGSYNEQFF
TRBV18	16	TRBJ2-2	-	TRBD1	TGTGCCAGCATGTCCCCCGGGACAGCGAACACCGGGGAGCTGTTTTTT	CASMSPGTANTGELFF
TRBV13	19	TRBJ2-3	few	TRBD2	TGTGCCAGCAGTACAACCGGGACTAGCGGGAGAGGAAGCGCAGATACGCAGTATTTT	CASSTTGTSGRGSADTQYF
TRBV7-3	15	TRBJ2-7	once	-	TGTGCCAGCAGCTTATACTCAGGGGACGGCTACGAGCAGTACTTC	CASSLYSGDGYEQYF
TRBV7-3	13	TRBJ2-7	-	-	TGTGCCAGCAGTCATTACAGGGACCACGAGCAGTACTTC	CASSHYRDHEQYF
TRBV5-6	14	TRBJ1-2	-	TRBD1	TGTGCCAGCATCATGACAGGGCTAAACTATGGCTACACCTTC	CASIMTGLNYGYTF
TRBV2	17	TRBJ2-5	-	TRBD1	TGTGCCACCCTATGGGGACAGGGGAGTGATTGGCAAGAGACCCAGTACTTC	CATLWGQGSDWQETQYF
TRBV5-1	15	TRBJ1-2	-	-	TGCGCCAGCAGCTCAATTAATAGGGGAAACTATGGTTACACCTTC	CASSSINRGNYGYTF
TRBV28	13	TRBJ2-5	-	-	TGTGCCAGCAGTTTCGCGGGGCAAGAGACCCAGTACTTC	CASSFAGQETQYF
TRBV5-1	13	TRBJ1-1	-	-	TGCGCCAGCAGCTTTATCCCCAACACTGAAGCTTTCTTT	CASSFIPNTEAFF
TRBV25-1	14	TRBJ2-7	-	TRBD2	TGTGCCAGCAGCGTCACTAGCGGGCGTTTCCAGCTGCACTTC	CASSVTSGRFQLHF
TRBV9	12	TRBJ1-1	-	-	TGTGCCAGCAGCGTGTCGACAGGTGAAGCTTTCTTT	CASSVSTGEAFF
TRBV18	15	TRBJ1-4	-	TRBD1	TGTGCCAGCTCACCCGGCCGGGACAGAAATGAAAAACTGTTTTTT	CASSPGRDRNEKLFF
TRBV19	16	TRBJ2-7	-	TRBD1	TGTGCCAGTAGTCCGGGGACAGGGGCGCCTTCCTACGAGCAGTACTTC	CASSPGTGAPSYEQYF
TRBV4-1	17	TRBJ1-3	-	TRBD1	TGCGCCAGCAGCCAGGCCGGGACAGGGGGCTCTGGAAACACCATATATTTT	CASSQAGTGGSGNTIYF
TRBV13	17	TRBJ1-2	-	TRBD1	TGTGCCAGCAGCTTAGGGGACAGGGGGTTGAGTAACTATGGCTACACCTTC	CASSLGDRGLSNYGYTF
TRBV19	14	TRBJ2-7	few	TRBD1	TGTGCCAGTAGCCCGGACAGGGGGCTAGACGAGCAGTACTTC	CASSPDRGLDEQYF
TRBV28	15	TRBJ2-5	-	TRBD1	TGTGCCAGCAGTTTTTTGGGACAGGGAATGGAGACCCAGTACTTC	CASSFLGQGMETQYF
TRBV5-1	14	TRBJ1-4	-	-	TGCGCCAGCAGCTTGGTCGGGACAAGTGAAAAACTGTTTTTT	CASSLVGTSEKLFF
TRBV19	14	TRBJ2-1	-	-	TGTGCCAGTAACGGTGGGGCGTCCTACAATGAGCAGTTCTTC	CASNGGASYNEQFF
TRBV4-1	16	TRBJ1-5	-	-	TGCGCCAGCAGCCAAGAAGGCGGTTCGGGCAATCAGCCCCAGCATTTT	CASSQEGGSGNQPQHF
TRBV29-1	18	TRBJ2-3	-	TRBD2	TGCAGCGCCACAAATAGACTAGCGGGGGGGCCAACGGCAGATACGCAGTATTTT	CSATNRLAGGPTADTQYF
TRBV19	16	TRBJ2-7	-	TRBD1	TGTGCCAGTAGTATAGATCCCGGGACAGGGTTCTACGAGCAGTACTTC	CASSIDPGTGFYEQYF
TRBV28	15	TRBJ1-2	-	-	TGTGCCAGCAGTTTAGGACAGCCTTTGGGGGATGGCTACACCTTC	CASSLGQPLGDGYTF
TRBV7-6	15	TRBJ2-3	-	-	TGTGCCAGCAGCTCCTGGGACTCCCAAAGAGATACGCAGTATTTT	CASSSWDSQRDTQYF